The clone carrying this TCR beta chain was recorded once. Its antigen is currently unknown. Every molecule of TCR cDNA had its own unique molecular identifier. MiXCR, run by TCRdb on the 5' RACE reads, gives a single entry per CDR3 protein. The table lists 43,000 or so distinct CDR3 sequences, around 11% of them singletons, with roughly 32% in the top ten. Time point given: blood at routine non-recurrence follow-up after resection. Without sorting, whole RNA was sequenced from tumor, nontumor lung or frozen PBMC. This entry belongs to a study of spatial heterogeneity in lung cancer. Study-level information: Sequenced follow-up PBMC samples came a median of approximately 2 years after resection, where available.

Points from the study as a whole: The appearance of ubiquitous expanded tumor TCRs in blood was greater at resection than follow-up.

Germline CDR1 DFQATT, CDR2 SNEGSKA (reference sequence). The ends were cut back, 0 bases at V and 3 bases at J, with 11 bases in the middle. The CDR3 covers 14 residues. J is TRBJ2-5 and V is TRBV20-1; D is uncertain. This TCR was recovered from a male donor with early-stage non-small cell lung cancer. The source material was PBMCs, sampled at follow-up. CDR3: CSARDRRREETQYF. The CDR3 DNA follows: TGCAGTGCTAGAGATAGGAGACGGGAAGAGACCCAGTACTTC.